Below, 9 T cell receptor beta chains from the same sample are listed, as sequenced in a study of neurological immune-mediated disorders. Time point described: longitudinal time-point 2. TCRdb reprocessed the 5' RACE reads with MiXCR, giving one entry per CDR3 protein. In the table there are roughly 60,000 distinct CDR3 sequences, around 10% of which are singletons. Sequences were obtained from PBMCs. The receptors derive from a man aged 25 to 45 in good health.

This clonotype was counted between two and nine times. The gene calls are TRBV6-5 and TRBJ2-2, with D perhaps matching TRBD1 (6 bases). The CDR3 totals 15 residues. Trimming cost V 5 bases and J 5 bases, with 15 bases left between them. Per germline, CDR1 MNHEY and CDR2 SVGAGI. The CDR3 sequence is CASSPGTHETGELFF. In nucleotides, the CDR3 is TGTGCCAGCAGTCCCGGGACACACGAAACCGGGGAGCTGTTTTTT.

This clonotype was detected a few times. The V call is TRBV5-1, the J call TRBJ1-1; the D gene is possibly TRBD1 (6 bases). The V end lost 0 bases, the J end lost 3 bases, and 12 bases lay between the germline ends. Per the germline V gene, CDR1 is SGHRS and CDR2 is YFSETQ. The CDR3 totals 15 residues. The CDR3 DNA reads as TGCGCCAGCAGCTTGGTAGGGGGGTGGGACACTGAAGCTTTCTTT. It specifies CASSLVGGWDTEAFF.

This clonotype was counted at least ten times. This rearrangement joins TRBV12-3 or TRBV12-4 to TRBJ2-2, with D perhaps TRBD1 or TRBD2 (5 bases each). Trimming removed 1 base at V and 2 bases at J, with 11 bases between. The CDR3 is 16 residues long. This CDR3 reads CASSLGGKSNTGELFF. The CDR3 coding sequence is TGTGCCAGCAGTTTAGGGGGGAAAAGTAACACCGGGGAGCTGTTTTTT.

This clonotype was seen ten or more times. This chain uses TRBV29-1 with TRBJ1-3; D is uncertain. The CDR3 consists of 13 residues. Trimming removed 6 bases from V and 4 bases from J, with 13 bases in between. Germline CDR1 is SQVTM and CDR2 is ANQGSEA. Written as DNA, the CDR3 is TGCAGCGTCGCGCACGCCTCGGGAAACACCATATATTTT. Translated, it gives CSVAHASGNTIYF. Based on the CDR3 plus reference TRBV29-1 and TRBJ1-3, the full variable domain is SAVISQKPSRDICQRGTSLTIQCQVDSQVTMMFWYRQQPGQSLTLIATANQGSEATYESGFVIDKFPISRPNLTFSTLTVSNMSPEDSSIYLCSVAHASGNTIYFGEGSWLTVV.

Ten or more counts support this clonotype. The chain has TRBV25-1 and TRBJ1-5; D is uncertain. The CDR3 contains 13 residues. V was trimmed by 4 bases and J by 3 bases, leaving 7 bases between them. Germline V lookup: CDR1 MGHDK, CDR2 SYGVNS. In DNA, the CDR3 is TGTGCCAGCAGTGGCCCCTTCAATCAGCCCCAGCATTTT. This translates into CASSGPFNQPQHF.

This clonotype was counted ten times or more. CDR3 coding DNA: TGTGCCAGCAGTCATCCCCAGGGGCCCAAGGGCAGGGAGCAGTACTTC. It yields the protein CASSHPQGPKGREQYF. V gene TRBV27 combines with J gene TRBJ2-7; D possibly corresponds to TRBD1 (6 bases). V was pared by 5 bases and J by 7 bases, with 24 bases between. CDR1 is MNHEY and CDR2 is SMNVEV in the germline V gene (reference sequence). The CDR3 contains 16 residues.

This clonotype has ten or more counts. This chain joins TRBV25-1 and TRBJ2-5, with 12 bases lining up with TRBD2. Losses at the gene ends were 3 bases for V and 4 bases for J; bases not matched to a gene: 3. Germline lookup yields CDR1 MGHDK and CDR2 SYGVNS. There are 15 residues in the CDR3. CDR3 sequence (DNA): TGTGCCAGCAGTGAGCCGGGACTAGCGGGAGAGACCCAGTACTTC. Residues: CASSEPGLAGETQYF.

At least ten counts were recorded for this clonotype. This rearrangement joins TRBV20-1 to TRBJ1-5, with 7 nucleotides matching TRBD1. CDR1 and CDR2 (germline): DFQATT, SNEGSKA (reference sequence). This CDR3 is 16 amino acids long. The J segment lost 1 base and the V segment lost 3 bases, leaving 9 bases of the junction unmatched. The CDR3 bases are TGCAGTGCTAGGGAGACAGGGCTATCGAGCAATCAGCCCCAGCATTTT. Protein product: CSARETGLSSNQPQHF.

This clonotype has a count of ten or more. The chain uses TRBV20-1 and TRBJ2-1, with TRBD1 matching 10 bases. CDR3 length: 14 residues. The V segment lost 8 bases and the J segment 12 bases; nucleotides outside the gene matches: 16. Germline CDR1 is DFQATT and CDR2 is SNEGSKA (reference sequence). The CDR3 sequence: CSSSPGQGTVGQFF. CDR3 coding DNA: TGCAGTTCAAGTCCGGGACAGGGGACGGTGGGGCAGTTCTTC.